This TCR beta chain was sequenced during a study of CD8 T cells in Susac syndrome. Random hexamers were used to reverse transcribe the RNA input (about 0.5 to 1 ug). TCRdb used MiXCR to reprocess the immunoSEQ multiplex PCR reads, holding one entry per CDR3 protein. The sample has more than 200,000 distinct CDR3 sequences, approximately 94% seen once. In germline, CDR1 is MNHEY, CDR2 SVGAGI. V lost 6 bases and J 0 bases, leaving 9 bases between the germline ends. The CDR3 length is 14 residues. The sequencing input was CD4+ T cells from PBMCs. The receptor's source is a human donor with Susac syndrome. The chain carries TRBV6-5 and TRBJ1-3, with D possibly being TRBD1 (6 bases). The CDR3 DNA sequence: TGTGCCAGCAGGTCAGGGGCCTCTGGAAACACCATATATTTT. Translated, it gives CASRSGASGNTIYF.